Presented here are 22 T cell receptor beta chains from one specimen sequenced in a study of early T cells in non-severe SARS-CoV-2 infection. TCRdb re-called the 5' RACE reads with MiXCR, one entry per CDR3 protein. The sample comprises roughly 75,000 distinct CDR3 sequences, roughly a sixth of which are singletons, and around 2.6% rests with the top ten. Sequenced: whole blood. These receptors were obtained from an adult who was a healthcare worker with PCR-confirmed SARS-CoV-2 infection or an uninfected control (not recorded which).

This clonotype was seen a few times. The chain combines TRBV20-1 with TRBJ1-1, with a tentative D call TRBD1 (5 bases). This CDR3 region has 14 residues. In germline, CDR1 is DFQATT, CDR2 SNEGSKA (reference sequence). Trimming left V 3 bases short and J 0 bases short, with 11 bases between. CDR3 nucleotide sequence: TGCAGTGCTAGGGCAGGGCCGGTGAACACTGAAGCTTTCTTT. It codes for CSARAGPVNTEAFF.

The CDR3 sequence is CASSPRTLETQYF. The CDR3 DNA follows: TGTGCCAGCAGCCCGAGAACGTTGGAGACCCAGTACTTC. This sequence joins TRBV7-8 and TRBJ2-5; D ambiguous. The V gene's germline CDR1 is SGHVS and CDR2 FQNEAQ. CDR3 length equals 13 residues. The V end was cut by 5 bases, the J end by 5 bases, with 12 bases between. Based on the CDR3 plus reference TRBV7-8 and TRBJ2-5, the full variable domain is GAGVSQSPRYKVAKRGQDVALRCDPISGHVSLFWYQQALGQGPEFLTYFQNEAQLDKSGLPSDRFFAERPEGSVSTLKIQRTQQEDSAVYLCASSPRTLETQYFGPGTRLLVL.

The chain recombines TRBV29-1 with TRBJ2-3; D may correspond to TRBD1 or TRBD2 (5 bases each). This CDR3 comprises 14 residues. With 3 bases removed from V and 4 bases from J, the gap between germline ends came to 14 bases. Germline CDR1 reads SQVTM; CDR2 reads ANQGSEA. As DNA, the CDR3 is TGCAGCGTTGAGGGGGATAAGGGACCAGATACGCAGTATTTT. It yields the protein CSVEGDKGPDTQYF.

The chain has TRBV7-2 and TRBJ2-3; TRBD1 or TRBD2 may be the D gene (6 bases each). This CDR3 is built from 14 residues. V shed 1 base and J shed 5 bases, with 10 bases lying between them. Germline CDR1 and CDR2: SGHTA and FQGNSA. CDR3 in amino acids: CASSLGGGGDTQYF. The CDR3 nucleotides read TGTGCCAGCAGCTTAGGAGGGGGAGGAGATACGCAGTATTTT. Full variable domain (remainder filled in from reference TRBV7-2 and TRBJ2-3): GAGVSQSPSNKVTEKGKDVELRCDPISGHTALYWYRQSLGQGLEFLIYFQGNSAPDKSGLPSDRFSAERTGGSVSTLTIQRTQQEDSAVYLCASSLGGGGDTQYFGPGTRLTVL.

A few counts support this clonotype. The chain links TRBV6-6 to TRBJ1-1, with no clear D. Per the germline V gene, CDR1 is MNHNY and CDR2 is SVGAGI (reference sequence). Trimming removed 0 bases at V and 8 bases at J, with 13 bases between. The CDR3 totals 14 residues. This chain's CDR3 is CASSYSSVIGEAFF. CDR3 nucleotide sequence: TGTGCCAGCAGTTACTCGTCTGTTATTGGCGAAGCTTTCTTT.

In its sample, this clonotype was seen many times. The chain carries TRBV6-2 or TRBV6-3 and TRBJ2-1, with 8 bases that match TRBD2. The CDR3 loop spans 16 amino acids. Per germline, CDR1 MNHEY and CDR2 SVGEGT. Trimming took 10 bases from V and 2 from J; bases not matched to a gene: 13. The CDR3 sequence is CATRGGGGIPYNEQFF. In DNA form, the CDR3 reads TGTGCCACCAGAGGAGGCGGGGGGATACCCTACAATGAGCAGTTCTTC.

This clonotype was seen once. A junction boundary mismatches the germline segment, possibly from a read error. The chain recombines TRBV5-5 with TRBJ2-7; D possibly matches TRBD1 or TRBD2 (5 bases each). Germline V gene sequence: CDR1 SGHKS, CDR2 YYEKEE (reference sequence). This CDR3 has 14 residues. The chain's CDR3 is CASSSGSQAYGQYF. The DNA of the CDR3 is TGTGCCAGCAGCTCAGGGAGCCAAGCCTACGGGCAGTACTTC.

This clonotype was detected a few times. The chain couples TRBV2 to TRBJ1-2; D gene unclear. V lost 6 bases and J 5 bases, leaving 13 bases between the germline ends. Germline V gives CDR1 SNHLY, CDR2 FYNNEI. This CDR3 is 13 amino acids long. The CDR3 DNA is TGTGCCAGCAGGAGAACTCCAATTTATGGCTACACCTTC. As protein: CASRRTPIYGYTF.

The CDR3 DNA is TGCAGCGTTGGACTCTGGGCTGAAGCTTTCTTT. Protein: CSVGLWAEAFF. The chain has TRBV29-1 and TRBJ1-1; D unclear. The CDR3 consists of 11 residues. Germline V gene sequence: CDR1 SQVTM, CDR2 ANQGSEA. V lost 4 bases to trimming and J lost 6 bases, with 9 bases between them.

This clonotype was picked up a small number of times. V gene TRBV18 combines with J gene TRBJ1-5, with 9 positions matching TRBD1. Germline values: CDR1 KGHSH, CDR2 LQKENI. The ends lost 3 bases at V and 5 bases at J; junction bases unmatched: 5. CDR3 length equals 15 residues. CDR3 residues: CASSPDRGSDQPQHF. CDR3 bases: TGTGCCAGCTCACCGGACAGGGGTTCGGATCAGCCCCAGCATTTT.

The chain recombines TRBV28 with TRBJ1-2; 10 nucleotides match TRBD1. The CDR3 is 16 residues long. V shed 4 bases, J shed 1 base, and the junction held 6 bases outside the gene matches. Germline CDR1 reads MDHEN; CDR2 reads SYDVKM. The CDR3 coding sequence is TGTGCCAGCAGTTCGACAGGGGGCGCTTATAACTATGGCTACACCTTC. Translation gives CASSSTGGAYNYGYTF.

This clonotype appeared many times. V usage is TRBV29-1 and J usage is TRBJ2-4; 9 nucleotides align to TRBD1. In germline, CDR1 is SQVTM, CDR2 ANQGSEA. This CDR3 is built from 11 residues. V lost 6 bases to trimming and J lost 6 bases; unmatched junction nucleotides: 0. CDR3 nucleotides: TGCAGCGTGGACAGGGGAAACATTCAGTACTTC. It encodes CSVDRGNIQYF.

V is TRBV5-6 and J is TRBJ1-3, with 9 bases identical to TRBD1. This CDR3 spans 17 amino acids. Germline values: CDR1 SGHDT, CDR2 YYEEEE. The trim removed 0 bases at V and 2 bases at J, leaving 6 bases unmatched. CDR3 sequence: CASSLGFGQGTGNTIYF. The CDR3 DNA follows: TGTGCCAGCAGCTTGGGTTTTGGACAGGGGACTGGAAACACCATATATTTT.

The chain uses TRBV12-3 or TRBV12-4 and TRBJ1-1; 12 bases are a match to TRBD1. With V trimmed by 8 bases and J by 1 base, 5 bases remained unmatched. The CDR3 has 15 amino acids. The CDR3, as DNA: TGTGCCAGCCGGGGGACAGGGGGCACGAACACTGAAGCTTTCTTT. Its protein is CASRGTGGTNTEAFF.

This sequence joins TRBV12-3 or TRBV12-4 and TRBJ2-7, with 8 nucleotides matching TRBD1. V trimming: 6 bases; J trimming: 5 bases; junction bases outside the gene matches: 6. The CDR3 totals 13 residues. CDR3 DNA: TGTGCCAGCAGACCCGGACAGGGCGACGAGCAGTACTTC. Translation gives CASRPGQGDEQYF.

This clonotype was observed a few times. V and J are TRBV12-3 or TRBV12-4 and TRBJ1-5; a possible D gene is TRBD1 (6 bases). The CDR3 covers 15 residues. Trimming left V 2 bases short and J 4 bases short, with 12 bases between. CDR3 coding DNA: TGTGCCAGCAGTTTATGGGGGGCAGTTAATCAGCCCCAGCATTTT. The encoded protein is CASSLWGAVNQPQHF.

This clonotype came up a few times. This chain links TRBV19 with TRBJ1-5; TRBD1 is a possible D gene (5 bases). The CDR3 is 16 amino acids. In germline, CDR1 is LNHDA, CDR2 SQIVND (reference sequence). V gave up 7 bases and J gave up 9 bases, with 25 bases separating them. The DNA of the CDR3 is TGTGCCAGTACCGTTCGGCCCGGACCGAAGGGGTGGCCCCAGCATTTT. It translates to CASTVRPGPKGWPQHF.

This clonotype was counted ten times or more. This rearrangement joins TRBV12-3 or TRBV12-4 to TRBJ1-5, with D possibly matching TRBD1 (6 bases). V was pared by 3 bases and J by 1 base, with 7 bases between. The CDR3 contains 14 residues. CDR3 region: CASSFGGSNQPQHF. DNA of the CDR3: TGTGCCAGCAGTTTTGGGGGCAGCAATCAGCCCCAGCATTTT.

For this clonotype: A read error may explain this, as a much larger clone is one base away. The chain employs TRBV6-1 and TRBJ2-7, with 9 bases identical to TRBD2. The CDR3 contains 12 residues. With V trimmed by 11 bases and J by 3 bases, 5 bases remained unmatched. Germline CDR1 is MNHNS and CDR2 is SASEGT. Here the CDR3 DNA reads TGTGCCGCGACTAGCGGAGGCTACGAGCAGTACTTC. It codes for CAATSGGYEQYF.

This chain joins TRBV10-3 and TRBJ2-5; a weak D match, TRBD1 (5 bases). Germline-derived CDR1 and CDR2 are ENHRY and SYGVKD. V was cut by 0 bases and J by 4 bases, with 9 bases left in between. This CDR3 comprises 14 residues. CDR3 sequence (DNA): TGTGCCATCAGTGAGTCAAGGGGTCCAGAGACCCAGTACTTC. It encodes CAISESRGPETQYF.

This clonotype was recorded a few times. The rearrangement uses TRBV12-3 or TRBV12-4 and TRBJ1-1, with D possibly being TRBD1 (5 bases). V was pared by 4 bases and J by 9 bases, with 18 bases between. The CDR3 totals 14 residues. CDR3 nucleotides: TGTGCCAGCAGTTCCTCTTTAGGGGTGGGCAAAGCTTTCTTT. Translated, it gives CASSSSLGVGKAFF.

This clonotype appeared many times. V usage is TRBV6-1 and J usage is TRBJ1-5, with 8 bases that match TRBD1. The CDR3 extends over 15 amino acids. Germline values: CDR1 MNHNS, CDR2 SASEGT. With V trimmed by 6 bases and J by 2 bases, 6 bases remained unmatched. The CDR3 loop is CASSTTGGGNQPQHF. CDR3 in DNA: TGTGCCAGCAGCACCACAGGGGGGGGCAATCAGCCCCAGCATTTT.